This TCR beta chain was sequenced during a study of blood T cell repertoires in COVID-19. The wider study: Researchers got acute and convalescent COVID-19 samples from the United States, Italy and Spain.

This clone turned up a few times. The method was immunoSEQ multiplex PCR; TCRdb's version includes in-frame clones alone and lacks a portion of them. The sample holds 95,000 to 150,000 clones, around 76% seen once. This CDR3 has 16 residues. Germline CDR1 reads LGHNT; CDR2 reads FRNRAP. The V and J ends lost 4 bases and 0 bases respectively, with 13 bases between them. The origin of this receptor is a man in his sixties or seventies with acute or convalescent COVID-19. Source material: peripheral blood. The V call is TRBV12-5, the J call TRBJ1-5; D may be TRBD1 (6 bases). CDR3 DNA sequence: TGTGCTAGTGGTTGGGGCAGGGGCCGTAGCAATCAGCCCCAGCATTTT. Translating gives CASGWGRGRSNQPQHF.